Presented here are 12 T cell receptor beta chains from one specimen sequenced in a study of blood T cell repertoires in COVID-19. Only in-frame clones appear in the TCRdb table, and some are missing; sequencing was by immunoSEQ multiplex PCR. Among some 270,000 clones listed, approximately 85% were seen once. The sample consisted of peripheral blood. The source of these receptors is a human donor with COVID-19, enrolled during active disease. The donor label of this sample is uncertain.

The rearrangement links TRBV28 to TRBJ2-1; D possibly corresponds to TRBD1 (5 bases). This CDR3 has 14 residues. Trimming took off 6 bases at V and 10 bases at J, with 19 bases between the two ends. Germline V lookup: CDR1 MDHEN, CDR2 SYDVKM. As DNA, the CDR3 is TGTGCCAGCAGCATATTAACAGGATCCTTCGAGCAGTTCTTC. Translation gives CASSILTGSFEQFF.

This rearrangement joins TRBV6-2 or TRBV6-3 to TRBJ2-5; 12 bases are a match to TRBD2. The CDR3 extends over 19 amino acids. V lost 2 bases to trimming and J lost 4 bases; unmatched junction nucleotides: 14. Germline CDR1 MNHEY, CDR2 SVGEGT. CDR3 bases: TGTGCCAGCAGTTACCCACCCACTAGCGGGAGGTTTCGCGCAGAGACCCAGTACTTC. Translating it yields CASSYPPTSGRFRAETQYF.

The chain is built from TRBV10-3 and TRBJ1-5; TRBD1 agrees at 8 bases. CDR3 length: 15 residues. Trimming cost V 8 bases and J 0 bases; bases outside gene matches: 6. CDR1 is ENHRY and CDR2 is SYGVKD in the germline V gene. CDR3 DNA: TGTGCCATCGGAATGACAGGGGATAGCAATCAGCCCCAGCATTTT. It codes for CAIGMTGDSNQPQHF.

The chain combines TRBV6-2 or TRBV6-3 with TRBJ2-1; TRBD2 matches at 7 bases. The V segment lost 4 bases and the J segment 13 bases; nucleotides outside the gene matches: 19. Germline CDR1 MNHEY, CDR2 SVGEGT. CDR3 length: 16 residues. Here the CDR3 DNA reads TGTGCCAGCAGTTCCCCTGGGAGGGTTTTTTTGGCCGAACAGTTCTTC. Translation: CASSSPGRVFLAEQFF.

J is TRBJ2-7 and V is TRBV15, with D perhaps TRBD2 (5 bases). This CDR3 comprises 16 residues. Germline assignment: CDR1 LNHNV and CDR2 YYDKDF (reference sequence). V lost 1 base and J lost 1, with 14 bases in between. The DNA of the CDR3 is TGTGCCACCAGCAGAGTTTCGGGGAGCCAATCCTACGAGCAGTACTTC. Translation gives CATSRVSGSQSYEQYF.

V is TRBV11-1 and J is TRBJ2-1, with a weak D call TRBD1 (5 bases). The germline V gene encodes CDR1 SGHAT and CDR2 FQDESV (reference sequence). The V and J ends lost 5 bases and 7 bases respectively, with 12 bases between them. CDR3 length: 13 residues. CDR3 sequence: CASSQGQYNEQFF. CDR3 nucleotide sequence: TGTGCCAGCAGCCAAGGACAATATAATGAGCAGTTCTTC.

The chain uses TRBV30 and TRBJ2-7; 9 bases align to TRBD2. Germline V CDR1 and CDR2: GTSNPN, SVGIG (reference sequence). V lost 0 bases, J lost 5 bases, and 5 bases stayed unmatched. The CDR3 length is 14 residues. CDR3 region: CAWSVRLAVNEQYF. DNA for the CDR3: TGTGCCTGGAGTGTGAGACTAGCGGTTAACGAGCAGTACTTC. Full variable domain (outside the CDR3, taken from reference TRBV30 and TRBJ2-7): SQTIHQWPATLVQPVGSPLSLECTVEGTSNPNLYWYRQAAGRGLQLLFYSVGIGQISSEVPQNLSASRPQDRQFILSSKKLLLSDSGFYLCAWSVRLAVNEQYFGPGTRLTVT.

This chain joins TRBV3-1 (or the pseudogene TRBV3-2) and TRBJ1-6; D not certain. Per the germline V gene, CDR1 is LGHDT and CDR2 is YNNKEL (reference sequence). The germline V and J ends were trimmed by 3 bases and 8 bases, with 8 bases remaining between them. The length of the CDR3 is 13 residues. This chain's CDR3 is CASSHTRDSPLHF. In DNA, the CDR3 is TGTGCCAGCAGCCATACGAGGGATTCACCCCTCCACTTT.

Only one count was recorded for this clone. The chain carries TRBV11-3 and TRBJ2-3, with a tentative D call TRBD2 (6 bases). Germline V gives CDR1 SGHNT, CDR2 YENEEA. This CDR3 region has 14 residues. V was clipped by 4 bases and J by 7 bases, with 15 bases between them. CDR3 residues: CASSSPGERYTQYF. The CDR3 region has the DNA TGTGCCAGCAGCTCCCCGGGGGAACGGTATACGCAGTATTTT.

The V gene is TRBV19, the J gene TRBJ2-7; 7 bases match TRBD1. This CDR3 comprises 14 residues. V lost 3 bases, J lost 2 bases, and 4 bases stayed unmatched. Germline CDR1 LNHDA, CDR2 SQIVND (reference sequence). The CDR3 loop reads CASSIGQATYEQYF. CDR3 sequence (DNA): TGTGCCAGTAGTATTGGACAGGCCACCTACGAGCAGTACTTC.

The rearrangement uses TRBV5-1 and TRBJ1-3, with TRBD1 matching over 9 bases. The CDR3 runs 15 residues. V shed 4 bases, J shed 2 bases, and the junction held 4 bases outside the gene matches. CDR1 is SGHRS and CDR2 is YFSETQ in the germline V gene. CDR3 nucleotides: TGCGCCAGCAGCCCACAGGGGGCGGCTGGAAACACCATATATTTT. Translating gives CASSPQGAAGNTIYF. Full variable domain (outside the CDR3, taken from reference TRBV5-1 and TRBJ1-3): KAGVTQTPRYLIKTRGQQVTLSCSPISGHRSVSWYQQTPGQGLQFLFEYFSETQRNKGNFPGRFSGRQFSNSRSEMNVSTLELGDSALYLCASSPQGAAGNTIYFGEGSWLTVV.

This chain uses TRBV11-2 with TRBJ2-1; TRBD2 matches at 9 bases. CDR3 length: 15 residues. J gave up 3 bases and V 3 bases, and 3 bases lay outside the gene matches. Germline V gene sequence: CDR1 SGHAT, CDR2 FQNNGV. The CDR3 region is CASSFGLASYNEQFF. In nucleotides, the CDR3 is TGTGCCAGCAGCTTCGGACTAGCGAGCTACAATGAGCAGTTCTTC.